The following is a T cell receptor beta chain sequence with its context. Antigen: not known. The data derive from a study of cytomegalovirus exposure and HLA in healthy donors. Trimming left V 2 bases short and J 0 bases short, with 5 bases between. Germline V gene lookup returns CDR1 MDHEN and CDR2 SYDVKM. The CDR3 spans 13 residues. Points from the study as a whole: The availability of immune exposure information extended only to CMV serostatus. Relative to the approximately 660-donor mean, N-insertions were reportedly fewer in an Asian-associated ancestry cluster in a later analysis.

A multiplex PCR was run with 60 Vbeta primers and 13 Jbeta primers. The protocol was immunoSEQ multiplex PCR, while the TCRdb copy is restricted to in-frame clones and leaves out a portion. The sample carries roughly 120,000 clones, more than 65% recorded once. Sequencing input: PBMCs. The sequence came from a woman aged 40 to 50 in good health and CMV-seropositive. The chain carries TRBV28 and TRBJ2-7; unclear D gene. Here the CDR3 reads CASSLAVSYEQYF. In DNA form, the CDR3 reads TGTGCCAGCAGTTTAGCGGTCTCCTACGAGCAGTACTTC.